Included here is one T cell receptor (beta chain) sequence, with context. Antigen specificity is unknown. The junction had 6 bases not matched to a gene; V was cut back by 4 bases and J by 3 bases. Germline CDR1 is SNHLY and CDR2 is FYNNEI. The CDR3 spans 14 residues. Some clones are missing from TCRdb's copy, which holds only in-frame ones; the method was immunoSEQ multiplex PCR. Among over 110,000 clones listed, about nine tenths were seen once. This specimen comes from a study of T cell responses to AZD1222 COVID-19 vaccine. Study-wide results and limits: Sampled repertoires all dated from after the peak T cell response. Among those given AZD1222, only six or seven were seropositive at baseline.

Second doses were pooled across both intervals (about 4 or about 12 weeks). The receptor was isolated from an adult who received the AZD1222 COVID-19 vaccine. The rearrangement uses TRBV2 and TRBJ2-7; 7 bases line up with TRBD1. The sequencing here drew on peripheral blood, taken 28 days after the second AZD1222 dose. CDR3 coding DNA: TGTGCCAGCAGTGTCCGACAGGGCCGCTACGAGCAGTACTTC. The encoded protein is CASSVRQGRYEQYF. The full variable domain, rest sourced from reference TRBV2 and TRBJ2-7, is EPEVTQTPSHQVTQMGQEVILRCVPISNHLYFYWYRQILGQKVEFLVSFYNNEISEKSEIFDDQFSVERPDGSNFTLKIRSTKLEDSAMYFCASSVRQGRYEQYFGPGTRLTVT.